This TCR beta chain was sequenced for a study of vaccination and CD4 T cells after COVID-19. Study-wide context: Each convalescent patient was PCR positive for SARS-CoV-2 on nasal swab; under ten cases were mild and one severe. Samples after vaccination came a median roughly eleven weeks past dose two, ranging 14 to 241. The control cultures got either a CEFX pool, an HIV-1 Nef pool, or no peptide at all.

Only a few counts were recorded for this clonotype. Its antigen remains unknown. Oncomine TCR Beta short-read sequencing was applied to DNA from cultured CD4+ T cells. TCRdb redid the calling of the PCR reads with MiXCR, one entry per CDR3 protein. The sample contains about 20,000 distinct CDR3 sequences, about 43% of which appear only once. The CDR3 is 13 amino acids. The germline V gene encodes CDR1 MNHEY and CDR2 SVGEGT. V was clipped by 5 bases and J by 9 bases, with 14 bases between them. Treatment described: roughly 10-day PBMC culture with coronavirus spike peptide pools or control peptides (ViraFEST assay).

This TCR came from a human donor who had recovered from COVID-19. The source material was CD4+ T cells from blood, cultured in vitro, sampled after SARS-CoV-2 vaccination. The chain is built from TRBV6-2 or TRBV6-3 and TRBJ2-1; D may be TRBD2 (6 bases). The CDR3: CASSPRMGGEQFF. DNA for the CDR3: TGTGCCAGCAGTCCCCGGATGGGGGGTGAGCAGTTCTTC.